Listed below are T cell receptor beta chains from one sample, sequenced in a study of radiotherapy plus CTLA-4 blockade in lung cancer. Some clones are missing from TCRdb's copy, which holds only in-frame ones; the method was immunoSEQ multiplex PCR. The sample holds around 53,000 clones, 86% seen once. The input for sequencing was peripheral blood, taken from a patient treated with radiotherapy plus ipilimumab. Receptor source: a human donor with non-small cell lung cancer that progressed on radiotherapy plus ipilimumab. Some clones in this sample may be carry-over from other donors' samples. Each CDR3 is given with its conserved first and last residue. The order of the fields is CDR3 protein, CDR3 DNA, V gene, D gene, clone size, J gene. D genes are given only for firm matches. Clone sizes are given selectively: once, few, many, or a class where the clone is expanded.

CDR3aa: CASSSGRGAPEETQYF
CDR3nt: TGCGCCAGCAGCTCCGGCCGGGGGGCACCAGAGGAGACCCAGTACTTC
v_gene: TRBV5-1
d_gene: .
abundance: .
j_gene: TRBJ2-5

CDR3aa: CASSDWWANQPQHF
CDR3nt: TGTGCCAGCAGTGATTGGTGGGCCAATCAGCCCCAGCATTTT
v_gene: TRBV6-1
d_gene: .
abundance: .
j_gene: TRBJ1-5

CDR3aa: CASSLAGPGEDYEQYF
CDR3nt: TGCGCCAGCAGCTTGGCCGGGCCAGGGGAAGACTACGAGCAGTACTTC
v_gene: TRBV5-1
d_gene: .
abundance: once
j_gene: TRBJ2-7

CDR3aa: CASSMRTGDTQYF
CDR3nt: TGTGCCAGTAGTATGAGGACAGGAGATACGCAGTATTTT
v_gene: TRBV19
d_gene: TRBD1
abundance: .
j_gene: TRBJ2-3

CDR3aa: CASSEDWDRGSQVFGYTF
CDR3nt: TGTGCCAGCAGTGAAGATTGGGACAGGGGAAGTCAGGTATTCGGCTACACCTTC
v_gene: TRBV6-1
d_gene: TRBD1
abundance: .
j_gene: TRBJ1-2

CDR3aa: CASTDMDAEAFF
CDR3nt: TGTGCCAGCACCGACATGGATGCTGAAGCTTTCTTT
v_gene: TRBV6-6
d_gene: .
abundance: .
j_gene: TRBJ1-1

CDR3aa: CASSEPQGLNTEAFF
CDR3nt: TGCGCCAGCAGTGAGCCACAGGGTCTGAACACTGAAGCTTTCTTT
v_gene: TRBV10-2
d_gene: .
abundance: .
j_gene: TRBJ1-1

CDR3aa: CASGSQQGRDTEAFF
CDR3nt: TGTGCTAGTGGTTCTCAACAGGGGCGCGATACTGAAGCTTTCTTT
v_gene: TRBV12-5
d_gene: TRBD1
abundance: .
j_gene: TRBJ1-1

CDR3aa: CATSRGIPGSYNEQFF
CDR3nt: TGTGCCACCAGCAGAGGGATCCCAGGGTCCTACAATGAGCAGTTCTTC
v_gene: TRBV15
d_gene: .
abundance: .
j_gene: TRBJ2-1

CDR3aa: CASTAAGGYEQYF
CDR3nt: TGTGCCAGCACAGCCGCAGGGGGCTACGAGCAGTACTTC
v_gene: TRBV18
d_gene: TRBD1
abundance: .
j_gene: TRBJ2-7

CDR3aa: CASSQGVWRESWNEQFF
CDR3nt: TGCGCCAGCAGCCAAGGGGTTTGGCGGGAGTCTTGGAATGAGCAGTTCTTC
v_gene: TRBV4-3
d_gene: TRBD2
abundance: .
j_gene: TRBJ2-1

CDR3aa: CASSVFQNTEAFF
CDR3nt: TGCGCCAGCAGCGTGTTTCAGAACACTGAAGCTTTCTTT
v_gene: TRBV5-1
d_gene: .
abundance: .
j_gene: TRBJ1-1

CDR3aa: CASSEERVTGELFF
CDR3nt: TGTGCCAGCAGTGAAGAGCGAGTCACCGGGGAGCTGTTTTTT
v_gene: TRBV2
d_gene: .
abundance: .
j_gene: TRBJ2-2